The 24 T cell receptor beta chains given below trace back to one sample, sequenced in a study of blood T cell repertoires in COVID-19. TCRdb's table, derived via immunoSEQ multiplex PCR, lists solely in-frame clones and lacks some. Seen here are about 170,000 clones, 85% to 90% observed once, and the top ten hold 2.5%. Sequencing was carried out using peripheral blood. Receptor source: a woman of 80 years or more with COVID-19, enrolled during active disease.

V usage is TRBV28 and J usage is TRBJ2-5, with D tentatively TRBD2 (5 bases). The CDR3 consists of 14 residues. CDR1 MDHEN and CDR2 SYDVKM come from the germline V gene. The V gene lost 2 bases and the J gene lost 5 bases, with 12 bases spanning the gap. The CDR3 here is CASSLNGVGETQYF. The CDR3 DNA follows: TGTGCCAGCAGTTTAAACGGGGTGGGCGAGACCCAGTACTTC. Using reference TRBV28 and TRBJ2-5 for the parts outside the CDR3, the full variable domain is DVKVTQSSRYLVKRTGEKVFLECVQDMDHENMFWYRQDPGLGLRLIYFSYDVKMKEKGDIPEGYSVSREKKERFSLILESASTNQTSMYLCASSLNGVGETQYFGPGTRLLVL.

The genes are TRBV27 and TRBJ2-7, with D maybe TRBD1 (6 bases). This CDR3 is built from 14 residues. V was cut by 8 bases and J by 3 bases, with 17 bases left in between. Germline-derived CDR1 and CDR2 are MNHEY and SMNVEV (reference sequence). CDR3 sequence reads: CASSSTTGHYEQYF. Here the CDR3 DNA reads TGTGCCAGCTCTTCAACCACAGGGCACTACGAGCAGTACTTC.

CDR3 bases: TGCGCCAGCAGCTTAACCCCCACTTACGAGCAGTACTTC. Translation gives CASSLTPTYEQYF. The gene calls are TRBV5-1 and TRBJ2-7, with D unresolved. Germline assignment: CDR1 SGHRS and CDR2 YFSETQ. Trimming took 2 bases from V and 4 from J, leaving 10 bases between them. There are 13 residues in the CDR3.

This clone was picked up a small number of times. This sequence joins TRBV10-3 and TRBJ1-1; 7 bases line up with TRBD1. With V trimmed by 11 bases and J by 1 base, 10 bases remained unmatched. The CDR3 contains 14 residues. The germline CDR1 and CDR2 sequences are ENHRY and SYGVKD. The CDR3 sequence: CAASERQGNTEAFF. DNA of the CDR3: TGTGCCGCATCCGAAAGACAGGGGAACACTGAAGCTTTCTTT.

The rearrangement uses TRBV11-3 and TRBJ2-1; 8 positions match TRBD1. Germline CDR1 SGHNT, CDR2 YENEEA. Trimming at V came to 4 bases and at J to 10 bases, leaving 9 bases not matched to a gene. The CDR3 is made up of 14 amino acids. CDR3 nucleotides: TGTGCCAGCAGCTCCCGGACAGGGATTAACGAGCAGTTCTTC. The encoded protein is CASSSRTGINEQFF.

The chain uses TRBV5-1 and TRBJ1-2; the D is unclear. Germline lookup yields CDR1 SGHRS and CDR2 YFSETQ. This CDR3 is 12 amino acids long. V was shortened by 4 bases and J by 3 bases, with 7 bases between the two germline ends. In nucleotides, the CDR3 is TGCGCCAGCAGCCGGGGAGACTATGGCTACACCTTC. Its translation is CASSRGDYGYTF.

The V call is TRBV7-2, the J call TRBJ1-2, with a possible D match to TRBD1 (6 bases). In germline, CDR1 is SGHTA, CDR2 FQGNSA. This CDR3 is built from 15 residues. Trimming pared 1 base from V and 8 bases from J, leaving 17 bases between. This CDR3 is CASSLEVGLGTGYTF. CDR3 nucleotides: TGTGCCAGCAGCTTAGAGGTGGGCCTGGGGACAGGCTACACCTTC.

This clone was picked up a small number of times. The rearrangement joins TRBV7-2 to TRBJ2-5, with 10 positions matching TRBD2. After removal of 1 base from V and 6 bases from J, the junction contained 5 bases not matched to a gene. There are 15 residues in the CDR3. Germline CDR1 SGHTA, CDR2 FQGNSA. The CDR3, as DNA: TGTGCCAGCAGCTTAGATTCTAGCGGGAGCAAGACCCAGTACTTC. Amino acids: CASSLDSSGSKTQYF.

The chain joins TRBV19 to TRBJ2-2, with 10 bases lining up with TRBD2. Germline CDR1 LNHDA, CDR2 SQIVND (reference sequence). The CDR3 extends over 16 amino acids. After removal of 7 bases from V and 6 bases from J, the junction contained 11 bases not matched to a gene. In DNA, the CDR3 is TGTGCCAGTAAGGAAGCGGGAGGGTTAGTTCCCGGGGAGCTGTTTTTT. Residues: CASKEAGGLVPGELFF.

The genes are TRBV3-1 (or the pseudogene TRBV3-2) and TRBJ1-3, with a possible D match to TRBD1 (6 bases). Germline CDR1 is LGHDT and CDR2 is YNNKEL (reference sequence). The CDR3 spans 17 residues. The germline V and J ends were trimmed by 1 base and 0 bases, with 13 bases remaining between them. CDR3 sequence: CASSQARTVNSGNTIYF. The CDR3 bases are TGTGCCAGCAGCCAAGCAAGGACAGTGAACTCTGGAAACACCATATATTTT.

The rearrangement uses TRBV6-1 and TRBJ1-1, with no clear D. Trimming removed 0 bases from V and 4 bases from J, with 6 bases in between. This CDR3 contains 13 residues. Germline values: CDR1 MNHNS, CDR2 SASEGT. In DNA form, the CDR3 reads TGTGCCAGCAGTGAAGCTCGGAGCACTGAAGCTTTCTTT. Its translation: CASSEARSTEAFF.

This chain links TRBV6-5 with TRBJ2-1, with D possibly matching TRBD2 (7 bases). The V end lost 2 bases, the J end lost 9 bases, and 11 bases lay between the germline ends. Germline-derived CDR1 and CDR2 are MNHEY and SVGAGI. The CDR3 contains 13 residues. CDR3: CASSYRGGIEQFF. The DNA for the CDR3 is TGTGCCAGCAGTTACAGGGGGGGAATTGAGCAGTTCTTC.

The chain couples TRBV18 to TRBJ2-1, with 7 bases identical to TRBD2. V was pared by 6 bases and J by 6 bases, with 17 bases of the junction left unmatched. Germline loops: CDR1 KGHSH, CDR2 LQKENI. This CDR3 comprises 17 residues. This chain's CDR3 is CASSRDFGTNAFNEQFF. CDR3 DNA: TGTGCCAGCTCCCGGGACTTTGGGACTAACGCCTTCAATGAGCAGTTCTTC.

In DNA, the CDR3 is TGTGCCAGCAGTGAATTGTTAGCGGCTAGCACAGATACGCAGTATTTT. Its translation is CASSELLAASTDTQYF. The chain has TRBV6-1 and TRBJ2-3, with a weak D call TRBD2 (6 bases). Germline V gives CDR1 MNHNS, CDR2 SASEGT. The CDR3 extends over 16 amino acids. V was clipped by 2 bases and J by 0 bases, with 12 bases between them.

The rearrangement uses TRBV6-2 or TRBV6-3 and TRBJ2-7, with 12 bases fitting TRBD2. The CDR3 length is 15 residues. Germline V CDR1 and CDR2: MNHEY, SVGEGT. V lost 2 bases, J lost 3 bases, and 2 bases stayed unmatched. The CDR3 DNA follows: TGTGCCAGCAGTTACCCGACTAGCGGGAGCTACGAGCAGTACTTC. Translation: CASSYPTSGSYEQYF.

The chain uses TRBV28 and TRBJ1-1, with D possibly matching TRBD1 (6 bases). The CDR3 is 14 residues long. The germline V gene encodes CDR1 MDHEN and CDR2 SYDVKM. V was shortened by 2 bases and J by 5 bases, with 12 bases between the two germline ends. The CDR3 nucleotides are TGTGCCAGCAGTTTAACAGGGTCTCGTACTGAAGCTTTCTTT. Encoded protein: CASSLTGSRTEAFF. Filled out from reference TRBV28 and TRBJ1-1, the complete variable domain reads DVKVTQSSRYLVKRTGEKVFLECVQDMDHENMFWYRQDPGLGLRLIYFSYDVKMKEKGDIPEGYSVSREKKERFSLILESASTNQTSMYLCASSLTGSRTEAFFGQGTRLTVV.

The chain employs TRBV7-2 and TRBJ2-1; TRBD2 agrees at 10 bases. The V and J ends lost 5 bases and 6 bases, in that order; junction bases with no gene match: 10. The germline CDR1 and CDR2 sequences are SGHTA and FQGNSA. The CDR3 has 16 amino acids. Here the CDR3 reads CASSPPGIAGGNEQFF. In DNA form, the CDR3 reads TGTGCCAGCAGCCCTCCCGGGATAGCGGGAGGCAATGAGCAGTTCTTC.

The V and J genes are TRBV11-2 and TRBJ1-4; 9 positions agree with TRBD1. The CDR3 is made up of 15 amino acids. Germline V gives CDR1 SGHAT, CDR2 FQNNGV. V dropped 6 bases and J dropped 8; count of bases not matched to a gene: 10. DNA of the CDR3: TGTGCCAGCAGGGGACAGGGTCGGGTATCAGAAAAACTGTTTTTT. Protein sequence: CASRGQGRVSEKLFF.

The chain is built from TRBV5-1 and TRBJ2-7; 10 bases match TRBD1. V was pared by 6 bases and J by 7 bases, with 10 bases of the junction left unmatched. CDR1 is SGHRS, CDR2 YFSETQ, per germline. The CDR3 is made up of 14 amino acids. The CDR3 spells CASTLDRGSREQYF. The CDR3 DNA sequence: TGCGCCAGCACCCTGGACAGGGGGTCGCGAGAGCAGTACTTC.

The chain has TRBV25-1 and TRBJ2-5, with TRBD2 as a possible D gene (6 bases). Germline V lookup: CDR1 MGHDK, CDR2 SYGVNS. There are 16 residues in the CDR3. Trimming stripped 4 bases from V and 0 bases from J, with 15 bases between. CDR3 loop: CASSGNREMYQETQYF. CDR3 bases: TGTGCCAGCAGTGGCAACCGGGAGATGTACCAAGAGACCCAGTACTTC.

The chain couples TRBV6-6 to TRBJ1-5; TRBD1 matches at 7 bases. V dropped 5 bases and J dropped 4; count of bases not matched to a gene: 5. CDR1 and CDR2 (germline): MNHNY, SVGAGI (reference sequence). The CDR3 runs to 14 residues. CDR3 sequence reads: CASSRRDRNQPQHF. DNA for the CDR3: TGTGCCAGCAGTCGCAGGGACAGAAATCAGCCCCAGCATTTT.

This clone appeared once. CDR3 sequence (DNA): TGTGCCAGCAGCTTGTCGGCGGGAGCGGATACGCAGTATTTT. Its translation is CASSLSAGADTQYF. The chain is built from TRBV5-6 and TRBJ2-3, with 7 bases lining up with TRBD2. J gave up 6 bases and V 1 base, and 5 bases lay outside the gene matches. Germline V lookup: CDR1 SGHDT, CDR2 YYEEEE. The CDR3 contains 14 residues.

The V call is TRBV9, the J call TRBJ2-3; the D is unclear. V gave up 4 bases and J gave up 6 bases, with 15 bases separating them. The CDR3 runs to 14 residues. Looked up from germline, CDR1 is SGDLS and CDR2 is YYNGEE. CDR3 residues: CASSHSSVTDTQYF. In DNA form, the CDR3 reads TGTGCCAGCAGCCATAGTTCCGTTACGGATACGCAGTATTTT. The complete variable domain, with remaining parts taken from reference TRBV9 and TRBJ2-3, reads DSGVTQTPKHLITATGQRVTLRCSPRSGDLSVYWYQQSLDQGLQFLIQYYNGEERAKGNILERFSAQQFPDLHSELNLSSLELGDSALYFCASSHSSVTDTQYFGPGTRLTVL.

CDR3 loop: CASSQSNRQGHNQPQHF. CDR3 in DNA: TGTGCCAGCAGCCAATCTAATCGGCAGGGTCACAATCAGCCCCAGCATTTT. This rearrangement joins TRBV4-2 to TRBJ1-5; TRBD1 is a possible D gene (5 bases). The V gene lost 2 bases and the J gene lost 3 bases, with 17 bases spanning the gap. Germline V gene sequence: CDR1 LGHNA, CDR2 YNFKEQ. The CDR3 spans 17 residues.